This T cell receptor beta chain was recorded in a study of sequential checkpoint blockade in melanoma. Sample treatment: randomized to nivolumab then ipilimumab (arm A) or the reverse (arm B). No patient had prior DNA-damaging chemotherapy. PBMC sorting kept live CD3+CD8+ cells without CD19 or CD56. TCRdb's table, derived via immunoSEQ multiplex PCR, lists solely in-frame clones and lacks some. The data contain roughly 12,000 clones, around 67% of them seen just once; the ten biggest clones take up about 17%. The V gene end was trimmed by 5 bases and the J gene end by 7 bases; junction bases not matched to a gene: 6. This CDR3 region has 13 residues. The germline V gene has CDR1 SGHNT and CDR2 YYREEE (reference sequence).

The chain couples TRBV5-4 to TRBJ2-7; 10 nucleotides align to TRBD1. The receptor's source is a human donor with melanoma. The material was CD8+ T cells sorted from blood (inferred from file names), obtained from a patient given nivolumab and ipilimumab in sequence. CDR3 nucleotides: TGTGCCAGCAGTCCCGGGACAGGGGAAGAGCAGTACTTC. Encoded protein: CASSPGTGEEQYF.